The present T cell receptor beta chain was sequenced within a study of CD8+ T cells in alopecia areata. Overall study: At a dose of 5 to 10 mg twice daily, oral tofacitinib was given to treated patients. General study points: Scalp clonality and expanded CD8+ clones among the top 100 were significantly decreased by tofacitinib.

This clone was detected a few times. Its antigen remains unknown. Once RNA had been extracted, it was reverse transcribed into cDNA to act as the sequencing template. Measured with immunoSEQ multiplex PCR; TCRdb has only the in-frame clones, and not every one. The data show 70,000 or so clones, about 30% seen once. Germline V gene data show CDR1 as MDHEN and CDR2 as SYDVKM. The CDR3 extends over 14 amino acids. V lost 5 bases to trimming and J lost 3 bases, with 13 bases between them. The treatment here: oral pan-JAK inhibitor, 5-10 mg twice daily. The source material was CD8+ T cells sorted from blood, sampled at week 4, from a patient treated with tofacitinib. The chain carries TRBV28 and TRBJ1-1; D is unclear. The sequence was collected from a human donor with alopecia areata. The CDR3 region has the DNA TGTGCCAGCAGTGTCTCCGGGAGGCACACTGAAGCTTTCTTT. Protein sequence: CASSVSGRHTEAFF. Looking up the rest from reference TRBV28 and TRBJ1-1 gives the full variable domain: DVKVTQSSRYLVKRTGEKVFLECVQDMDHENMFWYRQDPGLGLRLIYFSYDVKMKEKGDIPEGYSVSREKKERFSLILESASTNQTSMYLCASSVSGRHTEAFFGQGTRLTVV.